The following is a TCR beta chain sequence with its context. Its matching antigen is unknown. Skipping T cell sorting, the study isolated total RNA directly from whole blood. The sample is drawn from a study of monozygotic twins with inflammatory bowel disease. General observations from the study: Healthy twins showed more clonotype sharing with others than IBD patients, especially patients with disease activity. Limited statistical power may explain no repertoire similarity difference between concordant and discordant twins.

Every TCR library drew on 3500 ng of total RNA. TCRdb re-called the 5' RACE reads and shows each CDR3 protein once, DNA omitted. The listing records around 220,000 distinct CDR3 sequences. Germline V lookup: CDR1 GTSNPN, CDR2 SVGIG (reference sequence). CDR3 size: 16 residues. The receptor was isolated from a human donor with ulcerative colitis or Crohn's disease, or a healthy co-twin of an affected twin (not recorded which). The sequencing sample was made of blood. The V and J genes are TRBV30 and TRBJ1-5; no DNA is available, so the TRBD1 call from TCRdb remains unchecked. CDR3 region: CAWSAQTGPSNQPQHF.